Presented here are 29 T cell receptor beta chains from one specimen sequenced in a study of OX40 agonist ivuxolimab in advanced cancers. Produced via immunoSEQ multiplex PCR; TCRdb's table is partial and in-frame only. The sample shows roughly 70,000 clones, just over 85% of them seen only once. The sample here was CD4+ or CD8+ T cells sorted from blood, taken in a trial of the OX40 agonist ivuxolimab. Every receptor here comes from an adult with an advanced solid tumor such as melanoma, head and neck, liver or kidney cancer.

The chain is built from TRBV7-6 and TRBJ2-5, with TRBD2 matching 7 bases. V shed 4 bases, J shed 1 base, and the junction held 3 bases outside the gene matches. The CDR3 contains 14 residues. Per germline, CDR1 SGHVS and CDR2 FNYEAQ. Here the CDR3 reads CASSSGRGQETQYF. CDR3 DNA: TGTGCCAGCAGCTCGGGGAGGGGCCAAGAGACCCAGTACTTC.

The chain uses TRBV2 and TRBJ2-1; no definite D call. The germline gives CDR1 SNHLY, CDR2 FYNNEI. This CDR3 is 12 amino acids long. V was trimmed by 3 bases and J by 8 bases, leaving 8 bases between them. The CDR3 sequence is CASSEEEYEQFF. Here the CDR3 DNA reads TGTGCCAGCAGTGAGGAAGAGTATGAGCAGTTCTTC.

This chain joins TRBV12-5 and TRBJ2-7; unclear D gene. With 2 bases removed from V and 0 bases from J, the gap between germline ends came to 2 bases. Per the germline V gene, CDR1 is LGHNT and CDR2 is FRNRAP. The CDR3 is 12 amino acids. The CDR3 loop is CASGLTSYEQYF. In nucleotides, the CDR3 is TGTGCTAGTGGTTTGACCTCCTACGAGCAGTACTTC.

The chain recombines TRBV5-1 with TRBJ1-2, with D possibly matching TRBD1 (5 bases). Germline CDR1 is SGHRS and CDR2 is YFSETQ. The CDR3 has 14 residues. V lost 4 bases and J lost 5, with 15 bases in between. The CDR3 DNA reads as TGCGCCAGCAGCACCAGGGTCCGGCCTTATGGCTACACCTTC. Protein sequence: CASSTRVRPYGYTF.

This sequence joins TRBV28 and TRBJ1-1, with D perhaps matching TRBD1 (5 bases). Germline CDR1 and CDR2: MDHEN and SYDVKM. Trimming removed 3 bases from V and 1 base from J, with 9 bases in between. The CDR3 length is 14 residues. CDR3 in amino acids: CASSFGQPNTEAFF. The DNA of the CDR3 is TGTGCCAGCAGTTTCGGACAACCGAACACTGAAGCTTTCTTT.

The chain joins TRBV5-6 to TRBJ2-4; TRBD1 agrees at 11 bases. The junction had 9 bases not matched to a gene; V was cut back by 4 bases and J by 9 bases. There are 15 residues in the CDR3. The germline CDR1 and CDR2 sequences are SGHDT and YYEEEE. The CDR3 sequence: CASSRRGQGGGIQYF. CDR3 nucleotide sequence: TGTGCCAGCAGCCGACGGGGACAGGGGGGCGGCATTCAGTACTTC.

The chain employs TRBV6-5 and TRBJ2-7, with 11 bases that match TRBD2. CDR1 is MNHEY and CDR2 is SVGAGI in the germline V gene. The trim removed 0 bases at V and 3 bases at J, leaving 4 bases unmatched. There are 16 residues in the CDR3. As DNA, the CDR3 is TGTGCCAGCAGTTACTCGGGACTAGCGGACAACTACGAGCAGTACTTC. It codes for CASSYSGLADNYEQYF.

This clone is classed as medium-sized. V is TRBV19 and J is TRBJ2-5; a weak D match, TRBD1 (6 bases). Germline V CDR1 and CDR2: LNHDA, SQIVND (reference sequence). V dropped 0 bases and J dropped 6 bases, with 11 bases sitting between them. This CDR3 is 14 amino acids long. As DNA, the CDR3 is TGTGCCAGTAGTATAGACCGGGACACACAGACCCAGTACTTC. As protein: CASSIDRDTQTQYF.

V and J are TRBV7-2 and TRBJ1-1; D gene unclear. The CDR3 loop spans 13 amino acids. V shed 5 bases and J shed 7 bases, with 14 bases lying between them. Germline V gives CDR1 SGHTA, CDR2 FQGNSA. In nucleotides, the CDR3 is TGTGCCAGCAGCCGGAACAAGGTGGATGAAGCTTTCTTT. Its translation: CASSRNKVDEAFF.

This clone showed up just once. The rearrangement links TRBV28 to TRBJ2-6, with unresolved D. With 6 bases removed from V and 1 base from J, the gap between germline ends came to 7 bases. CDR1 is MDHEN, CDR2 SYDVKM, per germline. CDR3 length: 14 amino acids. The CDR3 nucleotides read TGTGCCAGCAGACGATATTCTGGGGCCAACGTCCTGACTTTC. As protein: CASRRYSGANVLTF.

This rearrangement joins TRBV19 to TRBJ2-7; 11 nucleotides agree with TRBD2. The CDR3 extends over 15 amino acids. Germline V gene sequence: CDR1 LNHDA, CDR2 SQIVND (reference sequence). V was clipped by 6 bases and J by 4 bases; unmatched bases: 8. Here the CDR3 DNA reads TGTGCCAGTAGGCCCACTAGCGGGAGTGAGTACGAGCAGTACTTC. Its translation: CASRPTSGSEYEQYF. The whole variable domain, remainder taken from reference TRBV19 and TRBJ2-7, is DGGITQSPKYLFRKEGQNVTLSCEQNLNHDAMYWYRQDPGQGLRLIYYSQIVNDFQKGDIAEGYSVSREKKESFPLTVTSAQKNPTAFYLCASRPTSGSEYEQYFGPGTRLTVT.

The rearrangement links TRBV6-1 to TRBJ1-3; D not certain. The V end was cut by 0 bases, the J end by 5 bases, with 8 bases between. CDR1 is MNHNS and CDR2 is SASEGT in the germline V gene. The length of the CDR3 is 14 residues. This CDR3 is CASSEALRRNTIYF. The CDR3 nucleotides are TGTGCCAGCAGTGAAGCGCTTCGCAGAAACACCATATATTTT.

The chain carries TRBV20-1 and TRBJ2-5, with D maybe TRBD1 (6 bases). The CDR3 covers 11 residues. Germline V gene data show CDR1 as DFQATT and CDR2 as SNEGSKA (reference sequence). Trimming shortened V by 4 bases and J by 4 bases, and 7 bases separated the two germline ends. CDR3 region: CSAMTGETQYF. CDR3 coding DNA: TGCAGTGCTATGACAGGAGAGACCCAGTACTTC.

The chain recombines TRBV5-4 with TRBJ2-3; TRBD1 might be the D (5 bases). This CDR3 spans 14 amino acids. Germline V gene lookup returns CDR1 SGHNT and CDR2 YYREEE (reference sequence). V lost 4 bases, J lost 0 bases, and 9 bases lay in between. CDR3 nucleotide sequence: TGTGCCAGCAGCCTAAGGACAAGCACAGATACGCAGTATTTT. It is translated as CASSLRTSTDTQYF.

V is TRBV29-1 and J is TRBJ2-5, with TRBD1 as a possible D gene (6 bases). This CDR3 comprises 12 residues. Between the trimmed V and J ends, which lost 8 bases and 5 bases, there was a span of 15 bases. Looked up from germline, CDR1 is SQVTM and CDR2 is ANQGSEA. CDR3 DNA: TGCAGCCCAGGACCCACAGGGGAGACCCAGTACTTC. Residues: CSPGPTGETQYF.

The gene calls are TRBV18 and TRBJ1-1, with 7 positions matching TRBD1. Trimming removed 1 base from V and 0 bases from J; junction bases left unmatched: 2. The CDR3 has 15 amino acids. Germline CDR1 and CDR2: KGHSH and LQKENI. In DNA, the CDR3 is TGTGCCAGCTCACCACGGGGACAGATGAACACTGAAGCTTTCTTT. Amino acids: CASSPRGQMNTEAFF.

This chain links TRBV5-4 with TRBJ2-3, with a tentative D call TRBD2 (6 bases). The CDR3 is 16 residues long. V was clipped by 3 bases and J by 0 bases, with 14 bases between them. Germline V gene lookup returns CDR1 SGHNT and CDR2 YYREEE (reference sequence). CDR3 residues: CASSSGTQISTDTQYF. CDR3 nucleotide sequence: TGTGCCAGCAGCTCCGGGACTCAGATTAGCACAGATACGCAGTATTTT.

The chain employs TRBV19 and TRBJ1-2, with D uncertain. Trimming removed 3 bases at V and 3 bases at J, with 8 bases between. The germline CDR1 and CDR2 sequences are LNHDA and SQIVND (reference sequence). The CDR3 runs 13 residues. This chain's CDR3 is CASSIYQDYGYTF. Here the CDR3 DNA reads TGTGCCAGTAGTATTTACCAGGACTATGGCTACACCTTC.

The rearrangement joins TRBV11-3 to TRBJ2-1; 14 bases are a match to TRBD2. Germline loops: CDR1 SGHNT, CDR2 YENEEA. This CDR3 spans 15 amino acids. With 5 bases clipped from V and 8 bases from J, the junction kept 5 bases outside the gene matches. The CDR3 loop is CASSRTSGGRDEQFF. The CDR3, as DNA: TGTGCCAGCAGCCGGACTAGCGGGGGGAGGGATGAGCAGTTCTTC.

The V call is TRBV6-5, the J call TRBJ2-5, with TRBD2 as a possible D gene (6 bases). The CDR3 length is 15 residues. V was clipped by 8 bases and J by 1 base, with 17 bases between them. Per the germline V gene, CDR1 is MNHEY and CDR2 is SVGAGI. The CDR3 DNA sequence: TGTGCCAGCCATTGGGGCGGGGCCCCCCAAGAGACCCAGTACTTC. This encodes CASHWGGAPQETQYF.

The CDR3 region has the DNA TGTGCCAGCAGCTTGGGGGGGGCGGCAGATACGCAGTATTTT. This codes for CASSLGGAADTQYF. J is TRBJ2-3 and V is TRBV11-3; a weak D match, TRBD2 (7 bases). CDR1 is SGHNT, CDR2 YENEEA, per germline. V lost 3 bases and J 4 bases, leaving 11 bases between the germline ends. This CDR3 contains 14 residues.

This clone was recorded a few times. CDR3 DNA sequence: TGTGCCAGCAGCTTTGGTGGGGGGGCAGATACGCAGTATTTT. It yields the protein CASSFGGGADTQYF. J is TRBJ2-3 and V is TRBV7-2; 7 nucleotides agree with TRBD2. From germline, CDR1 is SGHTA and CDR2 FQGNSA. This CDR3 spans 14 amino acids. Trimming cost V 3 bases and J 4 bases; bases outside gene matches: 4. Variable domain in full (rest from reference TRBV7-2 and TRBJ2-3): GAGVSQSPSNKVTEKGKDVELRCDPISGHTALYWYRQSLGQGLEFLIYFQGNSAPDKSGLPSDRFSAERTGGSVSTLTIQRTQQEDSAVYLCASSFGGGADTQYFGPGTRLTVL.

This chain connects TRBV7-9 to TRBJ2-7; the match to TRBD2 covers 10 bases. Germline V lookup: CDR1 SEHNR, CDR2 FQNEAQ (reference sequence). The CDR3 length is 14 residues. V lost 4 bases and J lost 7; bases outside the gene matches: 7. CDR3 residues: CASSWLAGGFEQYF. As DNA, the CDR3 is TGTGCCAGCAGCTGGTTAGCGGGAGGTTTTGAGCAGTACTTC.

This chain links TRBV2 with TRBJ1-1; TRBD1 matches at 7 bases. Per the germline V gene, CDR1 is SNHLY and CDR2 is FYNNEI. There are 14 residues in the CDR3. Losses at the gene ends were 5 bases for V and 0 bases for J; bases not matched to a gene: 3. The CDR3 is CASSPTGLNTEAFF. The CDR3 nucleotides are TGTGCCAGCAGTCCGACAGGGCTGAACACTGAAGCTTTCTTT. Full variable domain (missing parts from reference TRBV2 and TRBJ1-1): EPEVTQTPSHQVTQMGQEVILRCVPISNHLYFYWYRQILGQKVEFLVSFYNNEISEKSEIFDDQFSVERPDGSNFTLKIRSTKLEDSAMYFCASSPTGLNTEAFFGQGTRLTVV.

The V and J genes are TRBV7-2 and TRBJ2-1; TRBD2 matches at 7 bases. The CDR3 covers 17 residues. The V gene end was trimmed by 2 bases and the J gene end by 1 base; junction bases not matched to a gene: 8. The germline V gene has CDR1 SGHTA and CDR2 FQGNSA. DNA of the CDR3: TGTGCCAGCAGCTTATATATGGGCGGGAGTTCCTACAATGAGCAGTTCTTC. This encodes CASSLYMGGSSYNEQFF.

This clone appeared once. The rearrangement uses TRBV19 and TRBJ2-7, with 10 bases matching TRBD1. The germline gives CDR1 LNHDA, CDR2 SQIVND (reference sequence). J gave up 5 bases and V 5 bases, and 3 bases lay outside the gene matches. The CDR3 contains 13 residues. The CDR3 loop reads CASSDRGRDEQYF. The CDR3 DNA reads TGTGCCAGTAGTGACAGGGGGCGCGACGAGCAGTACTTC.

The DNA of the CDR3 is TGTGCCAGCAGTGAGGAGGAGTACAATGAGCAGTTCTTC. Translation gives CASSEEEYNEQFF. The V call is TRBV6-4, the J call TRBJ2-1; D perhaps matches TRBD2 (5 bases). CDR3 length: 13 amino acids. Trimming took 3 bases from V and 4 from J, leaving 7 bases between them. In germline, CDR1 is MRHNA, CDR2 SNTAGT.

The rearrangement uses TRBV6-5 and TRBJ2-7; D is unclear. V dropped 6 bases and J dropped 3 bases, with 6 bases sitting between them. This CDR3 has 11 residues. CDR1 and CDR2 (germline): MNHEY, SVGAGI. The CDR3 reads CASRGRYEQYF. The DNA of the CDR3 is TGTGCCAGCAGAGGACGCTACGAGCAGTACTTC.

The chain employs TRBV7-9 and TRBJ1-1; a possible D gene is TRBD1 (5 bases). V lost 3 bases to trimming and J lost 3 bases, with 14 bases between them. Germline V gene sequence: CDR1 SEHNR, CDR2 FQNEAQ (reference sequence). The CDR3 is made up of 15 amino acids. The chain's CDR3 is CASSLGSQGYTEAFF. The CDR3 DNA follows: TGTGCCAGCAGCTTGGGTTCCCAGGGTTACACTGAAGCTTTCTTT.